This is a list of T cell receptor beta chains from one sample in a study of OX40 agonist ivuxolimab in advanced cancers. Measured with immunoSEQ multiplex PCR; TCRdb has only the in-frame clones, and not every one. This sample has 70,000 to 95,000 clones; over 90% occur once, and the top ten carry around 0.75%. Sample: CD4+ or CD8+ T cells sorted from blood, taken in a trial of the OX40 agonist ivuxolimab. The receptors originated from an adult with an advanced solid tumor such as melanoma, head and neck, liver or kidney cancer. Both conserved end residues are part of each CDR3. A D gene is named only where the DNA matches it firmly. The size field is filled for only some rows; it gives once, few, many or a size class.

V,size,J,D,CDR3,DNA
TRBV11-3,NA,TRBJ2-1,TRBD2,CASSFRLAGNNEQFF,TGTGCCAGCAGCTTCCGACTAGCGGGCAACAATGAGCAGTTCTTC
TRBV11-2,NA,TRBJ2-1,NA,CASSFQPNNEQFF,TGTGCCAGCAGCTTCCAGCCTAACAATGAGCAGTTCTTC
TRBV11-3,NA,TRBJ2-7,TRBD1,CASGVRPGDRGREQYF,TGTGCCAGCGGAGTCCGTCCGGGGGACAGGGGGCGAGAGCAGTACTTC
TRBV19,NA,TRBJ1-1,TRBD1,CASSQRGTGGEAFF,TGTGCCAGTAGTCAACGAGGGACAGGGGGTGAAGCTTTCTTT
TRBV19,NA,TRBJ2-1,TRBD2,CASSIWRESYNEQFF,TGTGCCAGTAGTATATGGCGGGAGTCCTACAATGAGCAGTTCTTC
TRBV29-1,NA,TRBJ2-1,TRBD2,CSVAGTSVGNEQFF,TGCAGCGTTGCCGGGACTAGCGTAGGCAATGAGCAGTTCTTC
TRBV28,NA,TRBJ2-7,NA,CASSFLYEQYF,TGTGCCAGCAGTTTCCTATACGAGCAGTACTTC
TRBV28,NA,TRBJ1-2,NA,CASSFGRAANYGYTF,TGTGCCAGCAGTTTCGGGCGGGCAGCTAACTATGGCTACACCTTC
TRBV5-4,NA,TRBJ1-2,NA,CASKFPGEEGYTF,TGTGCCAGCAAATTCCCAGGGGAAGAAGGCTACACCTTC
TRBV2,NA,TRBJ1-2,NA,CASAGAGSNYGYTF,TGTGCCAGCGCGGGGGCAGGTTCTAACTATGGCTACACCTTC
TRBV7-2,NA,TRBJ2-3,NA,CASSLLRGDTQYF,TGTGCCAGCAGCCTTTTAAGGGGAGATACGCAGTATTTT
TRBV4-2,NA,TRBJ2-5,NA,CASSQDFRGEETQYF,TGTGCCAGCAGCCAAGATTTTCGGGGAGAAGAGACCCAGTACTTC
TRBV19,NA,TRBJ2-1,TRBD1,CASSTPDRIYNEQFF,TGTGCCAGTAGTACCCCGGACAGGATCTACAATGAGCAGTTCTTC
TRBV9,once,TRBJ2-1,TRBD2,CASSSSGNSYNEQFF,TGTGCCAGCAGCTCGAGCGGGAACTCCTACAATGAGCAGTTCTTC
TRBV28,NA,TRBJ2-7,NA,CASGGASASSYEQYF,TGTGCCAGCGGGGGAGCTAGCGCGAGCTCCTACGAGCAGTACTTC
TRBV6-6,NA,TRBJ1-1,NA,CASSNGATSGSTEAFF,TGTGCCAGCAGCAACGGAGCTACCTCAGGGAGCACTGAAGCTTTCTTT
TRBV4-1,NA,TRBJ2-1,NA,CASSQERGRQFF,TGCGCCAGCAGCCAAGAGAGGGGGAGACAGTTCTTC
TRBV4-3,NA,TRBJ2-7,TRBD1,CASSILTGAEQYF,TGCGCCAGCAGCATACTAACAGGGGCCGAGCAGTACTTC
TRBV12-5,NA,TRBJ2-7,TRBD1,CASGSETGLAQYF,TGTGCTAGTGGCTCTGAGACAGGGCTGGCGCAGTACTTC
TRBV11-2,NA,TRBJ1-1,NA,CASSLSGRDTAFF,TGTGCCAGCAGCTTAAGTGGTAGGGATACCGCTTTCTTT
TRBV6-4,NA,TRBJ2-1,NA,CAKRLETVGFF,TGTGCCAAGAGACTTGAGACCGTTGGGTTCTTC
TRBV6-4,NA,TRBJ1-5,NA,CASSDGFSNQPQHF,TGTGCCAGCAGTGACGGGTTTAGCAATCAGCCCCAGCATTTT
TRBV28,once,TRBJ2-7,NA,CATLAPENYEQYF,TGTGCCACCCTGGCCCCGGAGAACTACGAGCAGTACTTC
TRBV5-1,NA,TRBJ1-2,TRBD1,CASSFRDREVNYGYTF,TGCGCCAGCAGTTTCCGGGACAGGGAAGTTAACTATGGCTACACCTTC
TRBV7-2,NA,TRBJ1-4,TRBD1,CASSPRQGRTILFF,TGTGCCAGCAGCCCCAGACAGGGAAGAACGATTTTGTTTTTT
TRBV7-2,NA,TRBJ2-4,TRBD2,CASSLGLAGVLAKNIQYF,TGTGCCAGCAGCTTAGGACTAGCGGGAGTCCTAGCCAAAAACATTCAGTACTTC
TRBV5-6,NA,TRBJ1-2,TRBD1,CASSPVGQGYGYTF,TGTGCCAGCAGCCCTGTAGGACAGGGCTATGGCTACACCTTC
TRBV5-8,NA,TRBJ2-7,NA,CASSSFGRKSSYEQYF,TGTGCCAGCAGCTCCTTCGGCCGGAAGAGCTCCTACGAGCAGTACTTC
TRBV15,once,TRBJ1-6,NA,CATSRSRGGNSPLHF,TGTGCCACCAGCAGATCGCGAGGGGGAAATTCACCCCTCCACTTT
TRBV7-9,NA,TRBJ1-5,NA,CASSLTVNQPQHF,TGTGCCAGCAGCTTGACAGTGAATCAGCCCCAGCATTTT
TRBV4-1,NA,TRBJ2-1,NA,CASSQPPGGLGYNEQFF,TGCGCCAGCAGCCAACCCCCAGGGGGACTAGGCTACAATGAGCAGTTCTTC
TRBV13,NA,TRBJ2-3,NA,CASSPGPGSRDTQYF,TGTGCCAGCAGCCCCGGTCCAGGGTCTAGAGATACGCAGTATTTT
TRBV7-2,NA,TRBJ2-7,NA,CASTNRGPTYEQYF,TGTGCCAGCACTAACCGGGGACCAACCTACGAGCAGTACTTC
TRBV5-1,few,TRBJ1-4,NA,CACRQDATNEKLFF,TGCGCCTGTAGACAAGATGCAACTAATGAAAAACTGTTTTTT
TRBV4-1,NA,TRBJ2-7,NA,CASSRLGGSYEQYF,TGCGCCAGCAGCCGACTAGGGGGCTCCTACGAGCAGTACTTC
TRBV7-8,NA,TRBJ2-7,TRBD1,CASSWDRAYEQYF,TGTGCCAGCAGCTGGGACAGAGCCTACGAGCAGTACTTC
TRBV27,NA,TRBJ1-1,NA,CASSLSRSVTEAFF,TGTGCCAGCAGTTTATCGAGGTCCGTCACTGAAGCTTTCTTT
TRBV2,few,TRBJ2-7,NA,CASTEGGSRYEQYF,TGTGCCAGCACCGAGGGAGGATCACGCTACGAGCAGTACTTC
TRBV7-8,NA,TRBJ1-1,TRBD1,CASRRDSEAFF,TGTGCCAGCAGGCGGGACAGTGAAGCTTTCTTT
TRBV5-5,once,TRBJ2-3,TRBD2,CASSLPSGSSTDTQYF,TGTGCCAGCAGCTTGCCTAGCGGGTCGAGCACAGATACGCAGTATTTT
TRBV19,NA,TRBJ1-1,TRBD1,CASGQGARTEAFF,TGTGCCAGTGGACAGGGGGCTCGCACTGAAGCTTTCTTT
TRBV28,NA,TRBJ2-4,TRBD1,CASSFYGTGGANIQYF,TGTGCCAGCAGTTTTTATGGGACAGGGGGCGCGAACATTCAGTACTTC
TRBV2,NA,TRBJ2-7,NA,CASCLVWDEQYF,TGTGCCAGCTGCCTCGTATGGGACGAGCAGTACTTC
TRBV20-1,NA,TRBJ2-5,TRBD2,CSAREGETQYF,TGCAGTGCCCGGGAGGGAGAGACCCAGTACTTC
TRBV27,NA,TRBJ2-7,NA,CASSLKGQPAYEQYF,TGTGCCAGCAGTTTAAAGGGGCAACCAGCCTACGAGCAGTACTTC
TRBV7-8,once,TRBJ2-1,TRBD2,CASSLVAGNYEQFF,TGTGCCAGCAGCTTAGTAGCGGGGAACTATGAGCAGTTCTTC
TRBV2,NA,TRBJ1-3,NA,CASSEARDNSGNTIYF,TGTGCCAGCAGTGAAGCGCGCGACAACTCTGGAAACACCATATATTTT
TRBV5-1,once,TRBJ2-2,NA,CASRLPKTGELFF,TGCGCCAGCAGATTACCAAAAACCGGGGAGCTGTTTTTT
TRBV4-3,NA,TRBJ1-6,NA,CASSQEWWGSPLHF,TGCGCCAGCAGCCAAGAATGGTGGGGTTCACCCCTCCACTTT
TRBV2,NA,TRBJ1-1,NA,CASSGSEGPEAFF,TGTGCCAGCAGTGGCAGCGAGGGCCCTGAAGCTTTCTTT
TRBV5-1,NA,TRBJ2-5,NA,CASSLVPGPQETQYF,TGCGCCAGCAGCTTGGTGCCGGGGCCACAAGAGACCCAGTACTTC
TRBV7-9,NA,TRBJ2-7,NA,CASSRDHYEQYF,TGTGCCAGCAGCCGGGACCATTACGAGCAGTACTTC
TRBV18,NA,TRBJ1-4,NA,CASSSDSNEKLFF,TGTGCCAGCTCATCCGACAGTAATGAAAAACTGTTTTTT
TRBV19,NA,TRBJ1-1,TRBD1,CASRGDRANTEAFF,TGTGCCAGTAGGGGGGACAGGGCGAACACTGAAGCTTTCTTT
TRBV5-1,NA,TRBJ2-4,TRBD2,CASSFLAEAGNIQYF,TGCGCCAGCAGCTTCCTAGCGGAGGCGGGCAACATTCAGTACTTC